This T cell receptor (beta chain) was identified during a study of technical replicates of blood from a few donors. This clone was detected a few times. Only in-frame clones appear in the TCRdb table, and some are missing; sequencing was by immunoSEQ multiplex PCR. This table holds 75,000 to 90,000 clones, around 94% found once. This receptor was obtained from a human donor in good health. The sequencing sample was made of T cells isolated from PBMCs.

CDR3 nucleotides: TGTGCCAGTGGGACGACAGGGCAAGAGACCCAGTACTTC. Residues: CASGTTGQETQYF. The rearrangement joins TRBV19 to TRBJ2-5; 7 bases fit TRBD1. The V and J ends lost 8 bases and 2 bases, in that order; junction bases with no gene match: 5. CDR1 is LNHDA, CDR2 SQIVND, per germline (reference sequence). This CDR3 spans 13 amino acids.